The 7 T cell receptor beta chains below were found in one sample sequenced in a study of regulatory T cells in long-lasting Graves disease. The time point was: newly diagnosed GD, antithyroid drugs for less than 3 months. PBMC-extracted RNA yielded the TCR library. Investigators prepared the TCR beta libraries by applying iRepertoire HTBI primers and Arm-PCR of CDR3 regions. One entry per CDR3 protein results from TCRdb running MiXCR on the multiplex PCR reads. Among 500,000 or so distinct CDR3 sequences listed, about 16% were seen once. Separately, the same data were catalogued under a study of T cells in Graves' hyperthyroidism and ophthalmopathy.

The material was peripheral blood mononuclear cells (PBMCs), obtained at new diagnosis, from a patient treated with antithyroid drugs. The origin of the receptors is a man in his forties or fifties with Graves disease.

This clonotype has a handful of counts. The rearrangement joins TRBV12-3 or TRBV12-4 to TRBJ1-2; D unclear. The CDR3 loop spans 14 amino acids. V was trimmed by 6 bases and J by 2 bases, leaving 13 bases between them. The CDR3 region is CASRSLTGNYGYTF. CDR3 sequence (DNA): TGTGCCAGCAGATCTCTCACGGGGAACTATGGCTACACCTTC.

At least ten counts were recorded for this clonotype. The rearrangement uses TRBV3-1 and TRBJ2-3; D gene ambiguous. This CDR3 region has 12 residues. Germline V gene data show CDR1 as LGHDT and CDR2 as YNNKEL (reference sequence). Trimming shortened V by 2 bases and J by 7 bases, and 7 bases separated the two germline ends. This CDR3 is CASSQLDYTQYF. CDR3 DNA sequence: TGTGCCAGCAGCCAATTGGATTATACGCAGTATTTT.

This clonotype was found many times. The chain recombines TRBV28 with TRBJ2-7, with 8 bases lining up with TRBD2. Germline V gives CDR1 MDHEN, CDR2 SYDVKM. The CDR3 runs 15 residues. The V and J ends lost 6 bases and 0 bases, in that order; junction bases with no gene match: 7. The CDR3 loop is CASSPGRGYSYEQYF. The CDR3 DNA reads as TGTGCCAGCAGCCCCGGGAGGGGTTACTCCTACGAGCAGTACTTC.

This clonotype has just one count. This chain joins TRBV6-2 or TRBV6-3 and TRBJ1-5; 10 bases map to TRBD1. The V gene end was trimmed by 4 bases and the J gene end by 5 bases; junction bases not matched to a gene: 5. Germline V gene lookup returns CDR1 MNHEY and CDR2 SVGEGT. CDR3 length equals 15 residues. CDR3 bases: TGTGCCAGCAGTTGGACAGGGGGGAGCGATCAGCCCCAGCATTTT. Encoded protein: CASSWTGGSDQPQHF.

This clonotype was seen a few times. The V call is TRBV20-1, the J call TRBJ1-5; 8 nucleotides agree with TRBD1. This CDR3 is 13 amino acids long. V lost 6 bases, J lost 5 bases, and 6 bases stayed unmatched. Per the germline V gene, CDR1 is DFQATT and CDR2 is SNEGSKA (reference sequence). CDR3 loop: CSARQGTDQPQHF. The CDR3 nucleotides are TGCAGTGCCAGACAGGGGACCGATCAGCCCCAGCATTTT.

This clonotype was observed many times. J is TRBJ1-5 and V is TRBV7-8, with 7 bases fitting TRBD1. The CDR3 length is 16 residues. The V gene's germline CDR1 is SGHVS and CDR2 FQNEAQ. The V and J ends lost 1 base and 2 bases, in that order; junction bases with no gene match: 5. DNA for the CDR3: TGTGCCAGCAGCTTAGGTCGGACAGGAGGCAATCAGCCCCAGCATTTT. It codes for CASSLGRTGGNQPQHF.

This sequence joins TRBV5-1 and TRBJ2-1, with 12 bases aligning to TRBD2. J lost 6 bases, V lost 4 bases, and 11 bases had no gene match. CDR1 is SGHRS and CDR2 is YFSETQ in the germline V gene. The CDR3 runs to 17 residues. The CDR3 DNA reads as TGCGCCAGCAGCCGCAAAACTAGCGGGAGGCCCCCCAATGAGCAGTTCTTC. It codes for CASSRKTSGRPPNEQFF.